What follows is one T cell receptor beta chain and its context. The antigen is undetermined. This specimen includes other DNA sequences encoding the same CDR3. Profiled with immunoSEQ multiplex PCR; TCRdb holds only in-frame clones, not every one. The data show about 2.2 million clones, roughly 93% seen once. The sample comes from a study of shared clonotypes between healthy human individuals. The germline V gene encodes CDR1 MNHEY and CDR2 SMNVEV (reference sequence). The CDR3 covers 13 residues. V lost 2 bases, J lost 3 bases, and 8 bases lay in between. CD45RO-negative cells were positively selected for CCR7, leaving out terminally differentiated effector memory CD45RA+ cells. General study points: In contrast to clonotypes shared by all four donors, non-shared clonotypes had lower generation probabilities.

This TCR was recovered from a man younger than 35 in good health. Some clones in this sample may be carry-over from other donors' samples. Material for sequencing was naive CD8+ T cells from PBMCs. V and J are TRBV27 and TRBJ2-7; no reliable D call. The CDR3 region has the DNA TGTGCCAGCAGTTTAGTCTATCGCTACGAGCAGTACTTC. This translates into CASSLVYRYEQYF.